The 5 T cell receptor beta chains in this list originate from one sample, sequenced in a study of graft-versus-host responses after intestinal transplantation. Labeling with CFSE marked 200,000 or so responder cells, which were plated with 200,000 or so irradiated, violet-dye-labeled stimulator cells. Using immunoSEQ multiplex PCR, the repertoire was profiled, and TCRdb retains in-frame clones only, with some absent. The table has roughly 8,500 clones, roughly a third seen once. The sequencing here drew on alloreactive CD8+ T cells from a mixed lymphocyte reaction culture, taken before transplantation. Documented subset: CFSE-low proliferating T cells sorted from roughly 6-day pre-transplant mixed lymphocyte reaction (GvH or HvG direction). The receptors originated from a human patient who was an organ donor for intestinal transplantation.

There are a few counts of this clone. The V gene is TRBV11-2, the J gene TRBJ1-1; D is uncertain. V was shortened by 4 bases and J by 0 bases, with 9 bases between the two germline ends. This CDR3 has 14 amino acids. CDR1 and CDR2 from the germline V gene are SGHAT and FQNNGV. The CDR3 DNA is TGTGCCAGCAGCTCATGGCACCTGAACACTGAAGCTTTCTTT. Translated, it gives CASSSWHLNTEAFF.

This chain links TRBV19 with TRBJ1-5; D is perhaps TRBD1 (5 bases). The ends were cut back, 4 bases at V and 4 bases at J, with 17 bases in the middle. The CDR3 runs 16 residues. Germline V gene data show CDR1 as LNHDA and CDR2 as SQIVND (reference sequence). The CDR3 DNA follows: TGTGCCAGTAGTACGACCTTTTCAGGGTTAAATCAGCCCCAGCATTTT. Translated: CASSTTFSGLNQPQHF. Full variable domain (remainder filled in from reference TRBV19 and TRBJ1-5): DGGITQSPKYLFRKEGQNVTLSCEQNLNHDAMYWYRQDPGQGLRLIYYSQIVNDFQKGDIAEGYSVSREKKESFPLTVTSAQKNPTAFYLCASSTTFSGLNQPQHFGDGTRLSIL.

The genes are TRBV10-3 and TRBJ2-1; tentatively, D is TRBD1 (6 bases). The V end was cut by 6 bases, the J end by 4 bases, with 13 bases between. Germline V gene lookup returns CDR1 ENHRY and CDR2 SYGVKD. CDR3 length: 14 amino acids. CDR3 protein: CAISGQTKYNEQFF. The CDR3 DNA reads as TGTGCCATCAGCGGACAGACAAAGTACAATGAGCAGTTCTTC.

The genes are TRBV7-6 and TRBJ2-1, with D possibly being TRBD2 (5 bases). This CDR3 is 15 amino acids long. CDR1 and CDR2 (germline): SGHVS, FNYEAQ. V lost 4 bases, J lost 0 bases, and 10 bases lay in between. The CDR3 protein is CASSYPGSSYNEQFF. CDR3 in DNA: TGTGCCAGCAGCTACCCGGGGAGCTCCTACAATGAGCAGTTCTTC.

The chain's CDR3 is CASSQVSNYGYTF. DNA of the CDR3: TGCGCCAGCAGCCAAGTCAGTAACTATGGCTACACCTTC. This chain joins TRBV4-1 and TRBJ1-2, with D hard to call. Per the germline V gene, CDR1 is MGHRA and CDR2 is YSYEKL. Trimming left V 1 base short and J 1 base short, with 4 bases between. The CDR3 is 13 residues long.